This entry concerns a single TCR beta chain. The antigen is undetermined. Trimming stripped 6 bases from V and 6 bases from J, with 20 bases between. The CDR3 has 15 amino acids. Germline-derived CDR1 and CDR2 are ENHRY and SYGVKD. This entry comes from a study of CD8+CD57+ T cells in acquired aplastic anemia. Whole-study context: Yields of DNA that came from sorted CD4+ and CD8+ cells averaged roughly 3.2 ug.

Findings and limits, study-wide: The CD8+ Simpson's diversity of patients and controls was not significantly different. Patients had twenty-nine CD8+ CDR3 sequences in common with controls (the shared set).

Using genomic DNA as the template, TCR beta VDJ and CDR3 profiling was carried out. TCRdb re-called the reads with MiXCR, one entry per CDR3 protein. The table lists under 350,000 distinct CDR3 sequences, roughly 50% of them singletons. The sequencing sample was made of sorted CD4+, CD8+, or CD8+CD57+ T cells (not recorded which) from PBMCs. The rearrangement joins TRBV10-3 to TRBJ1-2, with D tentatively TRBD1 (6 bases). The TCR originated in a human donor with severe aplastic anemia or a healthy control (not recorded which). The CDR3 region is CAISQQGRESNGYTF. CDR3 coding DNA: TGTGCCATCAGCCAACAGGGAAGGGAATCCAATGGCTACACCTTC.